Given below is one TCR beta chain in context. This entry belongs to a study of blood T cell repertoires in COVID-19. Original data processing: Reference gene primers were amplified, and this amplification served to estimate nucleated cell counts. Generated by immunoSEQ multiplex PCR, the TCRdb table keeps only in-frame clones and is missing some. V and J calls and clone size are as listed in that table; D and trimming were resolved from the DNA. The sample records roughly 290,000 clones, 70% to 90% being singletons. Sequencing was carried out using PBMCs or T cells enriched from blood (not recorded which). This TCR derives from a man aged 25-45 years who had recovered from COVID-19.

The CDR3 loop is CASSSDYYGEAFF. The CDR3, as DNA: TGCGCCAGCAGCTCCGACTACTACGGTGAAGCTTTCTTT. This rearrangement joins TRBV5-1 to TRBJ1-1, with D uncertain. The CDR3 length is 13 residues. Trimming removed 3 bases from V and 7 bases from J, with 13 bases in between. Per the germline V gene, CDR1 is SGHRS and CDR2 is YFSETQ. Full variable domain (remainder filled in from reference TRBV5-1 and TRBJ1-1): KAGVTQTPRYLIKTRGQQVTLSCSPISGHRSVSWYQQTPGQGLQFLFEYFSETQRNKGNFPGRFSGRQFSNSRSEMNVSTLELGDSALYLCASSSDYYGEAFFGQGTRLTVV.